The entry below gives a single T cell receptor (beta chain) sequence along with its context. This CDR3 has 15 amino acids. Germline V CDR1 and CDR2: WNHNN, SYGVQD (reference sequence). J was trimmed by 1 base and V by 3 bases; bases with no gene match: 4. Patients in Seattle were enrolled during active infection, then followed longitudinally. Using immunoSEQ multiplex PCR, the repertoire was profiled, and TCRdb retains in-frame clones only, with some absent. This table has about 440,000 clones, about 91% appearing once. This specimen belongs to a study of blood T cell repertoires in COVID-19. This receptor was identified in a woman aged 45-59 years with COVID-19, enrolled during active disease. The sample taken for sequencing was peripheral blood. The V gene is TRBV10-1, the J gene TRBJ2-3; TRBD1 matches at 7 bases. CDR3 sequence (DNA): TGCGCCAGCAGTGATCCCGGACAGGGCACAGATACGCAGTATTTT. It yields the protein CASSDPGQGTDTQYF.